The rows below give T cell receptor beta chains drawn from one sample of a study of T cell repertoires in cytomegalovirus infection. Using its own MiXCR run on the reads, TCRdb lists one record per CDR3 protein. The sample lists 680,000 or so distinct CDR3 sequences; approximately 33% were seen once. Which antigens these TCRs recognize remains unknown. The sequencing used cultured PBMCs, collected from culture after CMV antigen stimulation. The receptors derive from a human donor in good health (CMV status not recorded). Some clones in this sample may be carry-over from other donors' samples. The CDR3 runs from the conserved cysteine through the conserved F or W. A D gene is named only where the DNA matches it firmly. A clone size is listed for some rows: how often the clone was seen (once, few, many), or a class if it is expanded.

clone_size d_call j_call v_call cdr3_aa cdr3_nt
few NA TRBJ2-1 TRBV19 CASGQPGKRGEQFF TGTGCCAGTGGTCAACCGGGAAAAAGGGGTGAGCAGTTCTTC
NA TRBD1 TRBJ2-7 TRBV20-1 CSARTTGEKREQYF TGCAGTGCTAGGACGACAGGGGAGAAACGCGAGCAGTACTTC
NA NA TRBJ2-5 TRBV18 CASSPSAPSVQETQYF TGTGCCAGCTCACCTAGCGCCCCCAGCGTACAAGAGACCCAGTACTTC
NA NA TRBJ2-5 TRBV4-1 CASSRRTLDSGQETQYF TGCGCCAGCAGCAGGCGCACTTTGGACAGCGGCCAAGAGACCCAGTACTTC
NA NA TRBJ2-3 TRBV20-1 CSASTGSEDTQYF TGCAGTGCAAGTACCGGGAGCGAAGATACGCAGTATTTT
NA NA TRBJ1-2 TRBV6-6 CASSYLGGYTF TGTGCCAGCAGTTACTTGGGGGGCTACACCTTC
few NA TRBJ2-7 TRBV6-1 CASSSFLGSYEQYF TGTGCCAGCAGTTCATTTCTGGGGTCCTACGAGCAGTACTTC
few NA TRBJ2-7 TRBV20-1 CSAAWGADIYEQYF TGCAGTGCTGCCTGGGGTGCCGATATCTACGAGCAGTACTTC
NA NA TRBJ1-6 TRBV6-1 CASHGPLAEGWRINSPLHF TGTGCCAGCCACGGCCCGCTAGCTGAGGGTTGGCGTATAAATTCACCCCTCCACTTT
NA TRBD2 TRBJ2-1 TRBV4-1 CASSQAVSGGNNEQFF TGTGCCAGCAGCCAAGCGGTTAGCGGGGGGAACAATGAGCAGTTCTTC
NA TRBD1 TRBJ1-2 TRBV29-1 CSVQTGENYGYTF TGCAGCGTTCAGACAGGGGAGAACTATGGCTACACCTTC
few TRBD1 TRBJ1-2 TRBV7-8 CASSLAQNPDRGNYYGYTF TGTGCCAGCAGCTTAGCCCAAAATCCTGACAGGGGGAACTACTATGGCTACACCTTC
few NA TRBJ1-2 TRBV20-1 CSAPPRWGNYGYTF TGCAGTGCTCCCCCCAGGTGGGGCAACTATGGCTACACCTTC
few NA TRBJ1-6 TRBV27 CASSLSRGNSPLHF TGTGCCAGCAGTTTATCCAGGGGTAATTCACCCCTCCACTTT
NA NA TRBJ2-5 TRBV20-1 CSATDRTSGLRSQSF TGCAGTGCTACAGACCGGACATCCGGACTACGGTCCCAGTCCTTC
many NA TRBJ2-1 TRBV7-2 CASSKTVSYNEQFF TGTGCCAGCAGCAAGACAGTCTCCTACAATGAGCAGTTCTTC
NA TRBD1 TRBJ1-2 TRBV7-9 CASRGQGYGYTF TGTGCCAGCAGAGGACAGGGCTATGGCTACACCTTC
NA NA TRBJ2-7 TRBV28 CASSQGNEQYF TGTGCCAGCAGTCAGGGTAACGAGCAGTACTTC
NA NA TRBJ2-7 TRBV7-9 CASSPNGGAFYEQSF TGTGCCAGCAGCCCAAATGGCGGCGCGTTCTACGAGCAGTCCTTC
NA NA TRBJ2-3 TRBV7-6 CASSLGQGRKYF TGTGCCAGCAGCTTAGGGCAGGGGAGAAAGTATTTT
many TRBD2 TRBJ2-1 TRBV7-2 CASSLIASGRYEQFF TGTGCCAGCAGCCTTATCGCTAGCGGGAGGTATGAGCAGTTCTTC
NA TRBD1 TRBJ1-2 TRBV6-5 CASSRQGQVGVDGYTF TGTGCCAGCAGTAGACAAGGACAGGTTGGCGTGGATGGCTACACCTTC
NA NA TRBJ2-1 TRBV20-1 CSATGGREGRNEQFF TGCAGTGCTACTGGGGGGCGGGAAGGGAGGAATGAGCAGTTCTTC
few NA TRBJ1-1 TRBV27 CASSFGGVDEAFF TGTGCCAGCAGTTTCGGAGGGGTCGATGAAGCTTTCTTT
NA NA TRBJ1-6 TRBV10-3 CATHSGPPDYSPLHF TGTGCCACACATTCGGGCCCGCCCGACTATTCACCCCTTCACTTT
NA TRBD1 TRBJ2-7 TRBV20-1 CSAVRDREPEQYF TGCAGTGCTGTCCGGGACAGGGAACCCGAGCAGTACTTC
many NA TRBJ1-2 TRBV7-2 CASSSQGLKGYTF TGTGCCAGCAGCTCCCAGGGGTTAAAGGGCTACACCTTC
NA NA TRBJ2-3 TRBV28 CASSLVTPDTQYF TGTGCCAGCAGTTTGGTAACCCCAGATACGCAGTATTTT
few TRBD1 TRBJ1-6 TRBV18 CASSQGQGASNSPLHF TGTGCCAGCTCACAGGGACAGGGGGCTTCCAATTCACCCCTCCACTTT
NA NA TRBJ2-1 TRBV3-1 CASHGSSGGDEQFF TGTGCCAGTCATGGGTCCTCTGGAGGCGATGAGCAGTTCTTC
NA NA TRBJ1-5 TRBV2 CASSVWGGGNQPQHF TGTGCCAGCAGTGTTTGGGGAGGGGGCAATCAGCCCCAGCATTTT
many NA TRBJ1-5 TRBV7-8 CASSLARVNQPQHF TGTGCCAGCAGCTTAGCCAGGGTCAATCAGCCCCAGCATTTT
few TRBD1 TRBJ2-1 TRBV6-2/TRBV6-3 CATSDQGQGFNEQFF TGTGCCACCTCAGACCAAGGACAGGGGTTCAATGAGCAGTTCTTC
NA NA TRBJ1-5 TRBV5-6 CASSLLISAGVQPQHF TGTGCCAGCAGCTTACTAATCTCGGCGGGTGTTCAGCCCCAGCATTTT
few NA TRBJ1-6 TRBV7-2 CASSLGLGYSPLHF TGTGCCAGCAGCTTAGGGCTGGGATATTCACCCCTCCACTTT
NA NA TRBJ2-2 TRBV2 CASSHALSLNTGELFF TGTGCCAGCAGTCACGCACTAAGCCTGAACACCGGGGAGCTGTTTTTT
NA TRBD2 TRBJ2-1 TRBV20-1 CSARGIAGAGEQFF TGCAGTGCTAGAGGGATAGCGGGAGCGGGTGAGCAGTTCTTC